The present entry profiles one TCR beta chain with its context. This sample was included in a study of blood T cell repertoires in COVID-19. Background on the study: In each case, the material was cDNA or gDNA derived from T cells, B-cell-depleted T cells, or PBMCs.

Libraries were prepared by immunoSEQ multiplex PCR; TCRdb keeps only in-frame clonotypes and omits some of them. The sample lists tens of thousands of clones, around 90% occurring once. The CDR3 contains 17 residues. In germline, CDR1 is LGHNA, CDR2 YNFKEQ. J gave up 6 bases and V 3 bases, and 14 bases lay outside the gene matches. Material: peripheral blood. The chain has TRBV4-2 and TRBJ2-3, with TRBD2 identical over 8 bases. The sequence was collected from a human donor in a cohort sampled during active COVID-19. The CDR3 here is CASSQDPPGGGIDTQYF. CDR3 DNA sequence: TGTGCCAGCAGCCAGGACCCCCCCGGGGGGGGCATCGATACGCAGTATTTT.